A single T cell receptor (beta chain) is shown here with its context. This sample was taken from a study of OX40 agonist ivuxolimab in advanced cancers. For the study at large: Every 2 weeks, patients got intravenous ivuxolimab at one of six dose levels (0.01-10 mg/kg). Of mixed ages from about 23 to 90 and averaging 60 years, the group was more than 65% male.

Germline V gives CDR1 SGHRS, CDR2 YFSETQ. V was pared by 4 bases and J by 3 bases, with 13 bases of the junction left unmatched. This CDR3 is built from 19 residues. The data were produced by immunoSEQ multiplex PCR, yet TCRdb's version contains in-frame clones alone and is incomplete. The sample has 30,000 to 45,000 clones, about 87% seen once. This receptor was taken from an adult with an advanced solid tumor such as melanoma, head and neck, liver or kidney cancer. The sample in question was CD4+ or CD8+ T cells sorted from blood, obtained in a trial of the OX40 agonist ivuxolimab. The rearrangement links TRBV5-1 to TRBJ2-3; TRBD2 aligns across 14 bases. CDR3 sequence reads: CASSPPGLAGDVATDTQYF. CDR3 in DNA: TGCGCCAGCAGCCCACCGGGACTAGCGGGGGACGTGGCAACAGATACGCAGTATTTT.